These 30 T cell receptor beta chains were all obtained from the same sample, sequenced in a study of cytomegalovirus exposure and HLA in healthy donors. Amplification used 60 Vbeta primers and 13 Jbeta primers. Measured with immunoSEQ multiplex PCR; TCRdb has only the in-frame clones, and not every one. The sample carries under 75,000 clones, around 68% recorded once. Sequences were obtained from PBMCs. Receptors originate from a man in his forties or fifties in good health and CMV-seropositive.

The chain uses TRBV27 and TRBJ2-2, with unresolved D. Trimming removed 5 bases at V and 3 bases at J, with 4 bases between. There are 12 residues in the CDR3. CDR1 and CDR2 (germline): MNHEY, SMNVEV (reference sequence). As DNA, the CDR3 is TGTGCCAGCAGTCGCGACACCGGGGAGCTGTTTTTT. Translation gives CASSRDTGELFF.

The chain couples TRBV6-5 to TRBJ2-1; no firm D call. Trimming removed 6 bases from V and 7 bases from J, with 16 bases in between. CDR3 length equals 14 residues. Germline CDR1 MNHEY, CDR2 SVGAGI. The CDR3 region is CASRMGTSANEQFF. The CDR3 bases are TGTGCCAGCAGAATGGGCACCTCAGCAAATGAGCAGTTCTTC.

This chain links TRBV5-1 with TRBJ2-7, with D uncertain. Germline assignment: CDR1 SGHRS and CDR2 YFSETQ. V was clipped by 0 bases and J by 3 bases, with 7 bases between them. The CDR3 consists of 13 residues. CDR3 DNA sequence: TGCGCCAGCAGCTTGGAACAGAACTACGAGCAGTACTTC. Its translation is CASSLEQNYEQYF.

This chain uses TRBV6-5 with TRBJ2-3; TRBD2 matches at 12 bases. V lost 6 bases and J lost 2; bases outside the gene matches: 3. The CDR3 has 15 residues. Germline CDR1 MNHEY, CDR2 SVGAGI. This CDR3 reads CASRLAGGVTDTQYF. The CDR3 coding sequence is TGTGCCAGCAGGCTAGCGGGGGGGGTCACAGATACGCAGTATTTT.

The table lists this clone with a count of one. V and J are TRBV30 and TRBJ2-7; a possible D gene is TRBD1 (5 bases). This CDR3 comprises 13 residues. The V end was cut by 0 bases, the J end by 6 bases, with 12 bases between. Per the germline V gene, CDR1 is GTSNPN and CDR2 is SVGIG (reference sequence). CDR3 DNA: TGTGCCTGGAGTGTAGGCAGGGTGCCCGAGCAGTACTTC. Its protein is CAWSVGRVPEQYF. The full variable domain, completed using reference TRBV30 and TRBJ2-7, is SQTIHQWPATLVQPVGSPLSLECTVEGTSNPNLYWYRQAAGRGLQLLFYSVGIGQISSEVPQNLSASRPQDRQFILSSKKLLLSDSGFYLCAWSVGRVPEQYFGPGTRLTVT.

On this clone itself: Other DNA sequences within the sample encode an identical CDR3. The V gene is TRBV15, the J gene TRBJ2-1; TRBD2 matches 8 bases. There are 17 residues in the CDR3. V dropped 3 bases and J dropped 5; count of bases not matched to a gene: 12. Germline V CDR1 and CDR2: LNHNV, YYDKDF (reference sequence). In DNA, the CDR3 is TGTGCCACCAGCAGGGAGGGTCGGGAGGGCCTCCACAATGAGCAGTTCTTC. Its translation: CATSREGREGLHNEQFF.

The chain employs TRBV29-1 and TRBJ2-1, with 10 positions matching TRBD2. Germline V gene sequence: CDR1 SQVTM, CDR2 ANQGSEA. After removal of 3 bases from V and 7 bases from J, the junction contained 3 bases not matched to a gene. The CDR3 consists of 13 residues. CDR3 nucleotide sequence: TGCAGCGTTGATAGCGGGAGGTTTAATGAGCAGTTCTTC. This encodes CSVDSGRFNEQFF.

The chain employs TRBV7-3 and TRBJ2-3; D unresolved. The germline CDR1 and CDR2 sequences are SGHTA and FQGTGA. The CDR3 loop spans 13 amino acids. V lost 5 bases and J lost 3, with 9 bases in between. CDR3 loop: CASSTPGTDTQYF. The CDR3 DNA reads TGTGCCAGCAGCACCCCGGGTACAGATACGCAGTATTTT.

This clone was seen a few times. The gene calls are TRBV10-3 and TRBJ2-5, with D possibly being TRBD1 (6 bases). V lost 3 bases and J lost 4, with 12 bases in between. Germline V gene lookup returns CDR1 ENHRY and CDR2 SYGVKD. The CDR3 sequence is 14 residues long. Here the CDR3 DNA reads TGTGCCATCAGTGACCCAGGGGTGGTAGAGACCCAGTACTTC. Translation gives CAISDPGVVETQYF.

This clone was seen once. The rearrangement links TRBV30 to TRBJ2-1, with D tentatively TRBD1 (5 bases). The CDR3 runs to 12 residues. The germline V gene has CDR1 GTSNPN and CDR2 SVGIG (reference sequence). V lost 0 bases to trimming and J lost 9 bases, with 9 bases between them. The CDR3 sequence: CAWSVRASEQFF. CDR3 DNA: TGTGCCTGGAGTGTCAGGGCCTCTGAGCAGTTCTTC.

This clone has more than one count but fewer than ten. Germline is not matched at one junction end, which may reflect a read error. This rearrangement joins TRBV30 to TRBJ2-2, with 9 bases identical to TRBD1. The CDR3 consists of 15 residues. Per the germline V gene, CDR1 is GTSNPN and CDR2 is SVGIG (reference sequence). CDR3 in amino acids: CAWSVDRGLHRGAVF. The CDR3, as DNA: TGTGCCTGGAGTGTCGACAGGGGGTTACACCGGGGAGCTGTTTTT.

With regard to this clone: At one end the junction does not follow the germline gene, possibly because of a read error. The rearrangement uses TRBV7-9 and TRBJ1-4; D unclear. Germline V gives CDR1 SEHNR, CDR2 FQNEAQ (reference sequence). The CDR3 sequence is 12 residues long. The CDR3 coding sequence is TGTTCCAGCAGCTTGAGGAAGGAAAAACTGTTTTTT. This codes for CSSSLRKEKLFF.

The genes are TRBV14 and TRBJ2-1, with a possible D match to TRBD1 (5 bases). Germline V gives CDR1 SGHDN, CDR2 FVKESK. V was cut by 3 bases and J by 5 bases, with 14 bases left in between. This CDR3 spans 15 amino acids. This CDR3 is CASSQGLPPHNEQFF. CDR3 bases: TGTGCCAGCAGCCAGGGGCTACCCCCGCACAATGAGCAGTTCTTC.

The V gene is TRBV12-5, the J gene TRBJ2-1; TRBD1 is a possible D gene (6 bases). The CDR3 is 16 amino acids. Trimming cost V 0 bases and J 3 bases, with 12 bases left between them. CDR1 is LGHNT, CDR2 FRNRAP, per germline. The CDR3 sequence: CASGLVLLQGYNEQFF. CDR3 coding DNA: TGTGCTAGTGGTTTGGTCCTATTACAGGGCTACAATGAGCAGTTCTTC.

The rearrangement links TRBV27 to TRBJ2-1; possibly TRBD2 for D (6 bases). The V end lost 1 base, the J end lost 7 bases, and 11 bases lay between the germline ends. Germline-derived CDR1 and CDR2 are MNHEY and SMNVEV (reference sequence). This CDR3 has 14 residues. The CDR3 nucleotides are TGTGCCAGCAGTTTATATGGGGGGAGGAATGAGCAGTTCTTC. As protein: CASSLYGGRNEQFF.

The V gene is TRBV7-2, the J gene TRBJ2-5, with TRBD1 matching over 8 bases. The CDR3 consists of 14 residues. In germline, CDR1 is SGHTA, CDR2 FQGNSA. V shed 6 bases, J shed 4 bases, and the junction held 7 bases outside the gene matches. The CDR3 nucleotides read TGTGCCAGCAGTTCTCCAGGGGGCACAGAGACCCAGTACTTC. Translated, it gives CASSSPGGTETQYF.

J is TRBJ2-5 and V is TRBV20-1; D is uncertain. CDR1 is DFQATT, CDR2 SNEGSKA, per germline (reference sequence). V was trimmed by 3 bases and J by 3 bases, leaving 5 bases between them. The CDR3 extends over 11 amino acids. CDR3 sequence reads: CSARAEETQYF. CDR3 DNA: TGCAGTGCTAGGGCCGAAGAGACCCAGTACTTC.

This clone was detected only a few times. The rearrangement uses TRBV14 and TRBJ2-3; 12 nucleotides align to TRBD2. Germline values: CDR1 SGHDN, CDR2 FVKESK. The V gene end was trimmed by 3 bases and the J gene end by 2 bases; junction bases not matched to a gene: 3. CDR3 length: 16 amino acids. The CDR3 protein is CASSHLAGGITDTQYF. CDR3 sequence (DNA): TGTGCCAGCAGCCATCTAGCGGGAGGGATCACAGATACGCAGTATTTT.

This chain connects TRBV19 to TRBJ2-4; 7 positions agree with TRBD1. CDR3 size: 18 residues. With V trimmed by 7 bases and J by 1 base, 16 bases remained unmatched. Germline assignment: CDR1 LNHDA and CDR2 SQIVND (reference sequence). CDR3 coding DNA: TGTGCCAGTACCCACTGGGACAGAACACACGGGGCCAAAAACATTCAGTACTTC. The encoded protein is CASTHWDRTHGAKNIQYF.

The J gene is TRBJ2-7, the V gene TRBV6-6, with 10 bases lining up with TRBD1. The V gene end was trimmed by 5 bases and the J gene end by 2 bases; junction bases not matched to a gene: 9. CDR1 and CDR2 (germline): MNHNY, SVGAGI (reference sequence). The CDR3 extends over 16 amino acids. The CDR3 spells CASSKPPGQGPYEQYF. CDR3 nucleotide sequence: TGTGCCAGCAGTAAACCACCGGGACAGGGGCCCTACGAGCAGTACTTC.

This chain links TRBV19 with TRBJ2-5, with 12 nucleotides matching TRBD2. Germline V gives CDR1 LNHDA, CDR2 SQIVND (reference sequence). J lost 5 bases, V lost 6 bases, and 13 bases had no gene match. CDR3 size: 17 residues. CDR3 sequence: CASSKATRLAGVETQYF. The CDR3 DNA is TGTGCCAGTAGCAAAGCTACCCGACTAGCGGGGGTCGAGACCCAGTACTTC.

The rearrangement joins TRBV6-1 to TRBJ2-7; D perhaps matches TRBD2 (6 bases). The CDR3 sequence is 15 residues long. The V gene lost 7 bases and the J gene lost 3 bases, with 19 bases spanning the gap. Germline V lookup: CDR1 MNHNS, CDR2 SASEGT. CDR3 region: CASNGRQTGHYEQYF. The CDR3 coding sequence is TGTGCCAGCAATGGGAGGCAGACTGGCCACTACGAGCAGTACTTC.

This clone was observed a single time. The chain combines TRBV11-2 with TRBJ1-2, with 8 bases matching TRBD1. The CDR3 consists of 16 residues. Per the germline V gene, CDR1 is SGHAT and CDR2 is FQNNGV. V was pared by 1 base and J by 4 bases, with 8 bases of the junction left unmatched. CDR3 in DNA: TGTGCCAGCAGCTTAGTTGCTGGACAGGGTGGCTATGGCTACACCTTC. Its translation: CASSLVAGQGGYGYTF.

A few counts support this clone. The J gene is TRBJ2-1, the V gene TRBV9; 8 bases map to TRBD2. Germline V gene sequence: CDR1 SGDLS, CDR2 YYNGEE. The CDR3 is made up of 17 amino acids. V lost 3 bases and J lost 4; bases outside the gene matches: 12. CDR3 in amino acids: CASSGGRERETYNEQFF. Written as DNA, the CDR3 is TGTGCCAGCAGCGGGGGGCGGGAGCGGGAGACTTACAATGAGCAGTTCTTC.

V is TRBV27 and J is TRBJ1-1; 8 nucleotides agree with TRBD1. This CDR3 has 13 residues. V shed 5 bases, J shed 4 bases, and the junction held 3 bases outside the gene matches. Germline-derived CDR1 and CDR2 are MNHEY and SMNVEV (reference sequence). The CDR3 sequence is CASSETGATEAFF. The CDR3 bases are TGTGCCAGCAGTGAGACAGGGGCCACTGAAGCTTTCTTT.

The genes are TRBV19 and TRBJ2-7; the D gene is possibly TRBD2 (7 bases). V lost 11 bases, J lost 0 bases, and 14 bases lay in between. CDR3 length equals 13 residues. Germline V CDR1 and CDR2: LNHDA, SQIVND (reference sequence). Written as DNA, the CDR3 is TGTGCCTCTAGGGGGGGCCTCTCCTACGAGCAGTACTTC. Translating it yields CASRGGLSYEQYF.

This chain connects TRBV11-2 to TRBJ1-2; D not resolved. This CDR3 has 14 amino acids. Germline V CDR1 and CDR2: SGHAT, FQNNGV. V dropped 4 bases and J dropped 2 bases, with 11 bases sitting between them. The CDR3 DNA reads TGTGCCAGCAGCTCCGACATGCGAAACTATGGCTACACCTTC. Translated: CASSSDMRNYGYTF.

This clone was seen more than once but under ten times. The gene calls are TRBV4-1 and TRBJ1-4, with D perhaps matching TRBD1 (6 bases). There are 15 residues in the CDR3. Trimming left V 2 bases short and J 4 bases short, with 11 bases between. In germline, CDR1 is MGHRA, CDR2 YSYEKL. This CDR3 is CASSQIQGNNEKLFF. The CDR3 coding sequence is TGCGCCAGCAGCCAAATACAGGGTAATAATGAAAAACTGTTTTTT.

The rearrangement uses TRBV7-2 and TRBJ2-7, with D perhaps TRBD1 (6 bases). This CDR3 is built from 14 residues. CDR1 and CDR2 from the germline V gene are SGHTA and FQGNSA. Deletions cut 5 bases from V and 1 base from J, with 12 bases between. The CDR3 reads CASSPRTESYEQYF. Here the CDR3 DNA reads TGTGCCAGCAGCCCTCGGACAGAATCCTACGAGCAGTACTTC.

The CDR3 sequence: CASSYPGQGAWGANVLTF. The CDR3 nucleotides read TGCGCCAGCAGCTACCCGGGACAGGGGGCTTGGGGGGCCAACGTCCTGACTTTC. The rearrangement links TRBV5-1 to TRBJ2-6, with 12 bases that match TRBD1. Germline V lookup: CDR1 SGHRS, CDR2 YFSETQ. The CDR3 contains 18 residues. The trim removed 3 bases at V and 4 bases at J, leaving 8 bases unmatched.